This T cell receptor (beta chain) was identified during a study of cytomegalovirus exposure and HLA in healthy donors. Study findings and constraints: Productive rates of about 90% or about 30% were seen for most TCR beta V segments in an earlier analysis. Altogether, 164 TCR beta chains were recorded as cytomegalovirus-associated. A later analysis reportedly identified an Asian-associated ancestry cluster as carrying fewer N-insertions than the 666-donor mean.

A multiplex PCR was run with 60 Vbeta primers and 13 Jbeta primers. In the study's own analysis: A follow-up analysis tallied around 76 million unique TCR beta chains, roughly 11 million shared. The method was immunoSEQ multiplex PCR; TCRdb's version includes in-frame clones alone and lacks a portion of them. V, J and clone size reflect that table, while D and trimming were determined from the DNA. Here the sample spans roughly 120,000 clones, around 66% being singletons. With regard to this clone: Its antigen is not identified.

This CDR3 is 16 amino acids long. Germline V gene lookup returns CDR1 LNHDA and CDR2 SQIVND (reference sequence). V shed 5 bases and J shed 5 bases, with 21 bases lying between them. Sequenced material: PBMCs. The rearrangement joins TRBV19 to TRBJ1-1; TRBD1 is a possible D gene (5 bases). This TCR was sampled from a young man in good health and CMV-seropositive. CDR3 loop: CASSPFPGSVMTEAFF. Here the CDR3 DNA reads TGTGCCAGTAGTCCCTTCCCAGGGTCAGTTATGACTGAAGCTTTCTTT.